This entry lists 26 T cell receptor beta chains sequenced from one sample in a study of cytomegalovirus exposure and HLA in healthy donors. PCR employed 60 Vbeta and 13 Jbeta primers. Repertoires were generated with immunoSEQ multiplex PCR, while TCRdb's copy carries only in-frame clones and drops some. There are over 35,000 clones in the sample; approximately 55% occur only once, and about 12% lies in the top ten. Specimen: PBMCs. All receptors derive from a human donor in good health.

This clone was counted a few times. This sequence joins TRBV19 and TRBJ2-5; 10 positions agree with TRBD2. This CDR3 is built from 15 residues. Germline V gives CDR1 LNHDA, CDR2 SQIVND (reference sequence). The trim removed 7 bases at V and 3 bases at J, leaving 8 bases unmatched. CDR3 amino acids: CASTKSGGEEETQYF. CDR3 coding DNA: TGTGCCAGTACTAAGAGCGGGGGGGAAGAAGAGACCCAGTACTTC.

This clone showed up just a few times. V gene TRBV2 combines with J gene TRBJ2-1; D is uncertain. V dropped 3 bases and J dropped 8 bases, with 11 bases sitting between them. CDR1 and CDR2 (germline): SNHLY, FYNNEI. This CDR3 is 13 amino acids long. CDR3 loop: CASSEEVGDEQFF. The CDR3 bases are TGTGCCAGCAGTGAGGAAGTGGGCGATGAGCAGTTCTTC.

There are a few counts of this clone. The rearrangement joins TRBV9 to TRBJ2-1; 7 nucleotides agree with TRBD2. V shed 0 bases and J 0 bases; nucleotides not matched to a gene: 12. The CDR3 is 19 amino acids. Germline CDR1 SGDLS, CDR2 YYNGEE. CDR3 DNA: TGTGCCAGCAGCGTAGCGGTGGGCGGGGGTAGAAGCTCCTACAATGAGCAGTTCTTC. This translates into CASSVAVGGGRSSYNEQFF.

The rearrangement links TRBV5-5 to TRBJ2-5; tentatively, D is TRBD1 (5 bases). The CDR3 loop spans 15 amino acids. CDR1 SGHKS and CDR2 YYEKEE come from the germline V gene (reference sequence). V lost 5 bases, J lost 1 base, and 15 bases lay in between. CDR3 bases: TGTGCCAGCAGACTGACCCCAGGGCTCCAAGAGACCCAGTACTTC. Its translation: CASRLTPGLQETQYF. The full variable domain, its missing parts supplied by reference TRBV5-5 and TRBJ2-5, is DAGVTQSPTHLIKTRGQQVTLRCSPISGHKSVSWYQQVLGQGPQFIFQYYEKEERGRGNFPDRFSARQFPNYSSELNVNALLLGDSALYLCASRLTPGLQETQYFGPGTRLLVL.

This clone occurred a few times. The CDR3 end shows no conserved phenylalanine or tryptophan, and so a read error is likely. No DNA is shown, since the ends of the CDR3 on it are uncertain; the CDR3 is the one TCRdb lists. The chain uses TRBV7-9 and TRBJ2-7; the DNA was not compared with TRBD2, the D call given in the table. The CDR3 extends over 14 residues, inclusive of both ends. Germline lookup yields CDR1 SEHNR and CDR2 FQNEAQ (reference sequence). This CDR3 is CASSSLGGVGPQSL.

V is TRBV4-3 and J is TRBJ1-4; 7 positions agree with TRBD1. The CDR3 length is 17 residues. The ends lost 4 bases at V and 8 bases at J; junction bases unmatched: 16. Looked up from germline, CDR1 is LGHNA and CDR2 is YSLEER. This CDR3 is CASSRRWEPGGGEKLFF. The CDR3, as DNA: TGCGCCAGCAGCCGGAGGTGGGAGCCAGGGGGAGGCGAAAAACTGTTTTTT.

The chain couples TRBV18 to TRBJ2-7; 8 bases are shared with TRBD2. V trimming: 3 bases; J trimming: 6 bases; junction bases outside the gene matches: 10. Germline values: CDR1 KGHSH, CDR2 LQKENI. This CDR3 contains 15 residues. The CDR3 spells CASSPPGPLAGEQYF. For the CDR3, the DNA is TGTGCCAGCTCACCTCCGGGTCCTCTAGCGGGCGAGCAGTACTTC.

This clone showed up just a few times. This chain links TRBV7-6 with TRBJ2-7; TRBD2 matches 13 bases. V lost 5 bases and J lost 2; bases outside the gene matches: 3. The CDR3 totals 15 residues. CDR1 and CDR2 from the germline V gene are SGHVS and FNYEAQ. CDR3 amino acids: CASSRTSGRTYEQYF. CDR3 sequence (DNA): TGTGCCAGCAGCCGGACTAGCGGGAGAACCTACGAGCAGTACTTC.

The V gene is TRBV4-2, the J gene TRBJ1-2; tentatively, D is TRBD1 (6 bases). The CDR3 covers 17 residues. Germline loops: CDR1 LGHNA, CDR2 YNFKEQ. V lost 2 bases and J 1 base, leaving 17 bases between the germline ends. CDR3 in DNA: TGTGCCAGCAGCCAACCCGGACAGCCTAGATTTAACTATGGCTACACCTTC. Translating gives CASSQPGQPRFNYGYTF.

This clone was seen once. As DNA, the CDR3 is TGTGCCAGCAGTTCGCGGGGGGCCACTGAAGCTTTCTTT. It is translated as CASSSRGATEAFF. The chain has TRBV27 and TRBJ1-1; D possibly corresponds to TRBD1 (6 bases). The CDR3 sequence is 13 residues long. The germline V gene has CDR1 MNHEY and CDR2 SMNVEV (reference sequence). Between the trimmed V and J ends, which lost 4 bases and 4 bases, there was a span of 10 bases.

The gene calls are TRBV18 and TRBJ2-3; TRBD1 matches 7 bases. Per germline, CDR1 KGHSH and CDR2 LQKENI. The J segment lost 2 bases and the V segment lost 2 bases, leaving 1 base of the junction unmatched. The CDR3 is made up of 14 amino acids. The CDR3 sequence: CASSPDRATDTQYF. CDR3 nucleotides: TGTGCCAGCTCACCAGACAGGGCCACAGATACGCAGTATTTT. Looking up the rest from reference TRBV18 and TRBJ2-3 gives the full variable domain: NAGVMQNPRHLVRRRGQEARLRCSPMKGHSHVYWYRQLPEEGLKFMVYLQKENIIDESGMPKERFSAEFPKEGPSILRIQQVVRGDSAAYFCASSPDRATDTQYFGPGTRLTVL.

This clone was observed a single time. The J gene is TRBJ2-7, the V gene TRBV7-9; TRBD1 matches 8 bases. Per germline, CDR1 SEHNR and CDR2 FQNEAQ (reference sequence). The ends lost 2 bases at V and 2 bases at J; junction bases unmatched: 8. The CDR3 covers 16 residues. The CDR3 reads CASSLSPGQEAYEQYF. The CDR3 coding sequence is TGTGCCAGCAGCTTATCTCCGGGACAGGAGGCCTACGAGCAGTACTTC.

This chain uses TRBV9 with TRBJ1-3, with 12 positions matching TRBD1. After removal of 4 bases from V and 1 base from J, the junction contained 18 bases not matched to a gene. The CDR3 runs 21 residues. Germline V gene sequence: CDR1 SGDLS, CDR2 YYNGEE. As DNA, the CDR3 is TGTGCCAGCAGCACGACGAAAAGCTCCGGGACAGGGGGCCTATCTGGAAACACCATATATTTT. This translates into CASSTTKSSGTGGLSGNTIYF. Using reference TRBV9 and TRBJ1-3 for the parts outside the CDR3, the full variable domain is DSGVTQTPKHLITATGQRVTLRCSPRSGDLSVYWYQQSLDQGLQFLIQYYNGEERAKGNILERFSAQQFPDLHSELNLSSLELGDSALYFCASSTTKSSGTGGLSGNTIYFGEGSWLTVV.

The genes are TRBV4-2 and TRBJ2-7; 13 bases agree with TRBD2. Germline CDR1 and CDR2: LGHNA and YNFKEQ. Losses at the gene ends were 4 bases for V and 2 bases for J; bases not matched to a gene: 8. The CDR3 is 17 residues long. CDR3 nucleotide sequence: TGTGCCAGCAGCCCCCAGACCGGGACTAGCGGGGCCTACGAGCAGTACTTC. This gives the protein CASSPQTGTSGAYEQYF.

The J gene is TRBJ1-5, the V gene TRBV4-3, with 8 bases that match TRBD1. CDR1 is LGHNA and CDR2 is YSLEER in the germline V gene. V lost 7 bases and J lost 6; bases outside the gene matches: 2. CDR3 length: 12 residues. The CDR3 sequence: CASTGGFQPQHF. CDR3 bases: TGCGCCAGCACAGGGGGCTTTCAGCCCCAGCATTTT.

This chain uses TRBV7-9 with TRBJ2-4; TRBD2 agrees at 7 bases. CDR3 length: 15 residues. Germline V gives CDR1 SEHNR, CDR2 FQNEAQ (reference sequence). The V gene end was trimmed by 0 bases and the J gene end by 3 bases; junction bases not matched to a gene: 2. DNA of the CDR3: TGTGCCAGCAGCTTAGCAGCGGGAATCAAAAACATTCAGTACTTC. It is translated as CASSLAAGIKNIQYF.

CDR3 sequence (DNA): TGTGCCAGCACCCCGACTAGCGGGTCCCAAGAGACCCAGTACTTC. This translates into CASTPTSGSQETQYF. This chain uses TRBV7-6 with TRBJ2-5; TRBD2 matches at 10 bases. V lost 7 bases to trimming and J lost 1 base; unmatched junction nucleotides: 6. The germline CDR1 and CDR2 sequences are SGHVS and FNYEAQ. The CDR3 extends over 15 amino acids.

This chain joins TRBV19 and TRBJ1-1; 8 bases are a match to TRBD1. J gave up 4 bases and V 8 bases, and 9 bases lay outside the gene matches. The CDR3 length is 14 residues. CDR1 and CDR2 from the germline V gene are LNHDA and SQIVND (reference sequence). The CDR3 sequence: CASGSEGQVTEAFF. The CDR3 DNA reads as TGTGCCAGTGGCTCCGAGGGACAGGTCACTGAAGCTTTCTTT.

The genes are TRBV27 and TRBJ2-2; D gene uncertain. Trimming cost V 2 bases and J 0 bases, with 7 bases left between them. This CDR3 is built from 15 residues. From germline, CDR1 is MNHEY and CDR2 SMNVEV (reference sequence). This CDR3 is CASSLLGANTGELFF. The CDR3 region has the DNA TGTGCCAGCAGTTTACTAGGCGCGAACACCGGGGAGCTGTTTTTT.

J is TRBJ2-7 and V is TRBV5-6, with TRBD2 matching 12 bases. The CDR3 consists of 17 residues. Germline lookup yields CDR1 SGHDT and CDR2 YYEEEE. J lost 0 bases, V lost 4 bases, and 8 bases had no gene match. The CDR3 nucleotides read TGTGCCAGCAGCCCGACTAGCGGGGGTCATTTCTCCTACGAGCAGTACTTC. Protein sequence: CASSPTSGGHFSYEQYF.

The rearrangement links TRBV6-5 to TRBJ2-7; possibly TRBD1 for D (7 bases). The germline V and J ends were trimmed by 5 bases and 6 bases, with 17 bases remaining between them. The CDR3 has 14 residues. CDR1 and CDR2 (germline): MNHEY, SVGAGI. CDR3 sequence reads: CASSQQGIAVEQYF. In nucleotides, the CDR3 is TGTGCCAGCAGTCAACAGGGGATAGCGGTCGAGCAGTACTTC.

The chain recombines TRBV9 with TRBJ1-2, with D perhaps TRBD1 (5 bases). Germline V gene lookup returns CDR1 SGDLS and CDR2 YYNGEE. The CDR3 sequence is 14 residues long. V was shortened by 3 bases and J by 0 bases, with 9 bases between the two germline ends. CDR3 residues: CASSAGLSNYGYTF. In DNA form, the CDR3 reads TGTGCCAGCAGCGCGGGACTTTCTAACTATGGCTACACCTTC. Looking up the rest from reference TRBV9 and TRBJ1-2 gives the full variable domain: DSGVTQTPKHLITATGQRVTLRCSPRSGDLSVYWYQQSLDQGLQFLIQYYNGEERAKGNILERFSAQQFPDLHSELNLSSLELGDSALYFCASSAGLSNYGYTFGSGTRLTVV.

This chain links TRBV19 with TRBJ2-1; possibly TRBD2 for D (5 bases). V was shortened by 7 bases and J by 4 bases, with 14 bases between the two germline ends. CDR3 length equals 14 residues. CDR1 and CDR2 (germline): LNHDA, SQIVND (reference sequence). The CDR3 reads CASKLRAIYNEQFF. DNA of the CDR3: TGTGCCAGTAAACTGCGGGCGATATACAATGAGCAGTTCTTC.

Only a few counts were recorded for this clone. The chain joins TRBV5-1 to TRBJ1-1; TRBD1 aligns across 9 bases. The trim removed 6 bases at V and 0 bases at J, leaving 9 bases unmatched. Germline assignment: CDR1 SGHRS and CDR2 YFSETQ. This CDR3 spans 16 amino acids. Written as DNA, the CDR3 is TGCGCCAGCACCCCTGGGGACAGGGTCTTGAACACTGAAGCTTTCTTT. This sequence encodes CASTPGDRVLNTEAFF.

The V call is TRBV12-2, the J call TRBJ1-2; TRBD1, the D gene given by the table, was not confirmed from the DNA. TRBV12-2 is tagged as a pseudogene. The CDR3 is 15 residues long. The CDR3 coding sequence is TGTGCAAGTCGCTTAGCCCTCCGACAGACCTATGGCTACACCTTC. Its translation: CASRLALRQTYGYTF.

V usage is TRBV5-1 and J usage is TRBJ2-2; 9 bases match TRBD2. This CDR3 contains 18 residues. V was clipped by 4 bases and J by 4 bases; unmatched bases: 14. The germline V gene has CDR1 SGHRS and CDR2 YFSETQ. In nucleotides, the CDR3 is TGCGCCAGCAGCGGTGGTAGCGGGAGCATACTGGGCACCGGGGAGCTGTTTTTT. Its protein product is CASSGGSGSILGTGELFF.